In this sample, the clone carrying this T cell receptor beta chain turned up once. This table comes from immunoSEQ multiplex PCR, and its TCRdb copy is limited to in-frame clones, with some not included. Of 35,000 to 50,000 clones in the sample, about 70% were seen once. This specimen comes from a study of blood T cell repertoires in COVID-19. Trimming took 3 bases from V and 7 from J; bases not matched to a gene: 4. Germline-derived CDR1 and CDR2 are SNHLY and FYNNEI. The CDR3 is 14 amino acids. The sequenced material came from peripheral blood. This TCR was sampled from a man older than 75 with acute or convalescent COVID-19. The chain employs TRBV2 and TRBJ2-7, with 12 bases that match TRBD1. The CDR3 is CASSEGQGAREQYF. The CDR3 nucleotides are TGTGCCAGCAGTGAGGGACAGGGGGCGCGGGAGCAGTACTTC.